This TCR beta chain was identified in a study of technical replicates of blood from several donors. The CDR3 has 15 residues. Trimming removed 1 base from V and 1 base from J; junction bases left unmatched: 6. Germline loops: CDR1 SQVTM, CDR2 ANQGSEA. Repertoires were generated with immunoSEQ multiplex PCR, while TCRdb's copy carries only in-frame clones and drops some. The table lists fewer than 75,000 clones, 93% of them singletons. The chain employs TRBV29-1 and TRBJ1-2, with TRBD1 matching 7 bases. Sequenced: T cells isolated from PBMCs. This TCR derives from a human donor in good health. CDR3 residues: CSVEARAGGNYGYTF. The CDR3 region has the DNA TGCAGCGTTGAAGCTCGGGCAGGGGGTAACTATGGCTACACCTTC.